This TCR beta chain originates from a study of T cells after yellow fever vaccination (dated by TCRdb to about 2019). Notes on the research overall: The SMART-Seq v4 Ultra Low Input RNA kit was used to prepare libraries from fractions with low cell numbers. Bulk TCR alpha and beta repertoires were sequenced longitudinally to track T-cell clones before and after primary and booster YFV17D yellow fever vaccination. Two healthy male donors, one aged 18 to 29 and one aged 30 to 39 years, were included in the cohort. Bulk PBMC replicates and cell subsets were isolated from blood drawn at multiple timepoints before and after both primary and secondary immunization.

Looking up the germline V gene yields CDR1 WSHSY and CDR2 SAAADI. Counted from cysteine to phenylalanine, this CDR3 has 15 amino acids. Only the CDR3 DNA stays, 45 bases, in frame from base 1. V trim: 7 bases; J trim: 0 bases; unmatched bases: 7. The study at large found these results: Only a couple of donors were included in the study, so the extent to which the findings can be generalized is limited. Most clones expanded after primary vaccination (96% of CD4 and roughly 90% of CD8) were re-detected after the booster, suggesting that broad memory maintenance occurred. Computational filtering was needed because FACS-sorted repertoires could contain abundant contaminating clonotypes from the bulk population. Compared with the primary T-cell response, the secondary T-cell response was weaker but faster, peaking on day 5 rather than day 15. A small share of clonotypes occurred in both CD4 and CD8 compartments, likely arising from convergent recombination.

The sample's treatment or condition, from its label and the paper: live attenuated yellow fever vaccine strain. A standard Ficoll-Paque protocol was used to isolate PBMCs from peripheral blood. Epitope-specific CD8 T cells were sorted using a dextramer loaded with the yellow fever NS4B epitope peptide, with anti-CD3 and anti-CD8 staining. RNA was extracted with TriZol from bulk PBMCs, CD4 and CD8 fractions, and dextramer-positive and dextramer-negative fractions. TCR cDNA was synthesized by 5'RACE template switching, which introduced a universal primer site and unique molecular identifiers. Priming for cDNA synthesis came from both the TCR alpha and TCR beta constant segments. Two PCR steps were used to amplify libraries, with sample barcodes and sequencing adapters being added in the second step. Sequencing of libraries was performed on Illumina HiSeq 2500 (2x100 bp) or NovaSeq (2x150 bp). In the source study's methods: MIGEC handled demultiplexing of reads and collapsing into UMI consensus sequences, while MiXCR performed V(D)J alignment. Using edgeR on replicate PBMC samples, clonotypes were called vaccine-responding if FDR was below 0.01 and the log2 fold change was above 5 up to day 15. Bulk clonotypes were assigned CD4 or CD8 identity according to which sequenced CD4 or CD8 repertoire held them at higher abundance. NS4B-specific clonotypes were defined as those at least 10-fold enriched in dextramer-positive over dextramer-negative fractions; CD4-biased clonotypes were excluded. TCRdb took the public reads, trimmed them with fastp at Q25, ran MiXCR for clone calling and kept in-frame beta chains. CDR3 protein sequences are deduplicated, and each keeps its most common genes and DNA. It is TCRdb's table, rather than the study itself, that gives the V and J calls and clone size. Within this sample are about 45,000 distinct CDR3 sequences, with almost 7% of them counted one time only. Of the sample, 15% is held by the ten largest clones.

This clonotype was seen ten or more times. Per-base qualities were not stored, and no clone one base away is much larger. The sequence came from a man aged 30 to 45 who received the YFV17D yellow fever vaccine. The sequence joins TRBV10-2 to TRBJ1-2, and TRBD1 aligns with 8 junction nucleotides. The source material was CD8+ T cells not binding an NS4B(214-222) dextramer, sorted from PBMCs, sampled 45 days after the yellow fever booster vaccination. In light of the paper, this sample's cell subset or site label describes: NS4B epitope dextramer-negative CD8 T cells. The bases are TGCGCCAGCATCGACAGGGGTTCCCCTAACTATGGCTACACCTTC. This yields the protein CASIDRGSPNYGYTF.